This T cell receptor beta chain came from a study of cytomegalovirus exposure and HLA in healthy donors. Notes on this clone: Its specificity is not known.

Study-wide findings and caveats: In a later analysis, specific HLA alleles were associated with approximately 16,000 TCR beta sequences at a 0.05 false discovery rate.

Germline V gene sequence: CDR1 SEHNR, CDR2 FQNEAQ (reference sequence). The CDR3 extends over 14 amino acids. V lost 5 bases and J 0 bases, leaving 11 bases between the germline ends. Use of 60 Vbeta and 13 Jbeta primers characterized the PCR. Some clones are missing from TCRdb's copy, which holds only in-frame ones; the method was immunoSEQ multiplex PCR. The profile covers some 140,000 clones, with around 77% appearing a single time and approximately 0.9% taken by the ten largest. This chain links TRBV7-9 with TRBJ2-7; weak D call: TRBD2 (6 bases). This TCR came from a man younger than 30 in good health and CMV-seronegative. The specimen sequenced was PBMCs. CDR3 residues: CASSPRDGSYEQYF. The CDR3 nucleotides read TGTGCCAGCAGCCCGCGGGACGGCTCCTACGAGCAGTACTTC.